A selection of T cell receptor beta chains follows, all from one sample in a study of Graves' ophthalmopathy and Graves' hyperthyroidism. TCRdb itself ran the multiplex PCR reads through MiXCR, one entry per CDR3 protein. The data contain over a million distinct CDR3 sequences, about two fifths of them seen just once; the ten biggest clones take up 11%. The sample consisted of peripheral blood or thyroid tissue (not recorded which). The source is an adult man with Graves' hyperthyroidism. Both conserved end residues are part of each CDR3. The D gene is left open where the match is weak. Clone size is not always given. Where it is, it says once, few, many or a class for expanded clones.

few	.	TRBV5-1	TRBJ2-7	TGCGCCAGCAGCTTAGGAAACACCCCTTCCTACGAGCAGTACTTC	CASSLGNTPSYEQYF
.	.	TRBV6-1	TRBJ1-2	TGTGCCAGCAGTGGAGGTGCGGGCCTTCAAAACTATGGCTACACCTTC	CASSGGAGLQNYGYTF
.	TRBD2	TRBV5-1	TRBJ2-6	TGCGCCAGCAGCTCGCCGGGACTAGCGGGGGCCTACGTCCTGACTTTC	CASSSPGLAGAYVLTF
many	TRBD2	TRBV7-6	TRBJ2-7	TGTGCCAGCAGCTTCGCCAGTTCTAGCGGGAGCTCCTACGAGCAGTACTTC	CASSFASSSGSSYEQYF
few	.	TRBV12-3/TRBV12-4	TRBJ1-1	TGTGCCAGCAGCTATAGGGGGTGGGGCACTGAAGCTTTCTTT	CASSYRGWGTEAFF
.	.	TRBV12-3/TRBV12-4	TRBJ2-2	TGTGCCAGCAGTTTGTCGTCAGGGACTCCCGGGGAGCTGTTTTTT	CASSLSSGTPGELFF
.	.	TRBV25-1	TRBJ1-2	TGTGCCAGCAGTTGGGCAGGGGTCGTTGGCTACACCTTC	CASSWAGVVGYTF
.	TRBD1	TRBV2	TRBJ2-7	TGTGCCAGCAGTGAGATTCCGGGACAGGGGGCCGAGGAGCAGTACTTC	CASSEIPGQGAEEQYF
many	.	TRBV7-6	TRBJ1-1	TGTGCCAGCAGAGCCGGTTGGCAGAACACTGAAGCTTTCTTT	CASRAGWQNTEAFF
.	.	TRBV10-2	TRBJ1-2	TGCGCCAGCAGTGCCGGATCTGGCTACACCTTC	CASSAGSGYTF
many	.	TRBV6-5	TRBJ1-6	TGTGCCAGCAGTTCACCTCCATTTTCACCCCTCCACTTT	CASSSPPFSPLHF
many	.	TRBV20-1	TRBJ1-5	TGCTGTAAGGGGGTTGGCAATCAGCCCCAGCATTTT	CCKGVGNQPQHF
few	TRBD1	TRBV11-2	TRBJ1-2	TGTGCCAGCAGCTTCGGACAGGGGCATGGCTACACCTTC	CASSFGQGHGYTF
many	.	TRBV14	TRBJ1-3	TGTGCCAGCAGCCTGTCTCGCAGTTCTATCTCTGGAAACACCATATATTTT	CASSLSRSSISGNTIYF
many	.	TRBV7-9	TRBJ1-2	TGTGCCAGCAGCTTAGCCCCGGGACACTATGACGGCTACACCTTC	CASSLAPGHYDGYTF
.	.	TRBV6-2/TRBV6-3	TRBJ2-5	TGTGCCGCCTGGGGGATCGGGACCCAGTACTTC	CAAWGIGTQYF
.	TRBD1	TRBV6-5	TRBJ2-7	TGTGCCAGCAGTTACTCGTGGACAGGGGTTTACTACGAGCAGTACTTC	CASSYSWTGVYYEQYF
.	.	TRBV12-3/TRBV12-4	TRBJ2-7	TGTGCCAGCAGTTTAGTAAGGACTTATGGGAACGAGCAGTACTTC	CASSLVRTYGNEQYF
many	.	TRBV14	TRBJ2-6	TGTGCCAGCGCCTTTGCTGGGGCCAACGTCCTGACTTTC	CASAFAGANVLTF
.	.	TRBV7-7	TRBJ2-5	TGTGCCAGCAGCAAATCACGAGAGACCCAGTACTTC	CASSKSRETQYF
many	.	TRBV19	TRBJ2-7	TGTGCCAGTTCCAGAGGGGGGACAGACTCATCCTACGAGCAGTACTTC	CASSRGGTDSSYEQYF
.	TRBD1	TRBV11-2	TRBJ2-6	TGTGCCAGCAGCCAGACAGGGAATCCCTCTGGGGCCAACGTCCTGACTTTC	CASSQTGNPSGANVLTF
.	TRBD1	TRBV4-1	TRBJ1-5	TGCGCCAGCAGCCCACTACAGGGGAACCTGCCCCAGCATTTT	CASSPLQGNLPQHF
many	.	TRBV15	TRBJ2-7	TGTGCCACCAGCAGTTCGCTTACAGGGCCCGGCGACGAGCAGTACTTC	CATSSSLTGPGDEQYF
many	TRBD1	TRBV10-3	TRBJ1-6	TGTGCCATCAGGCAACCACCGAGGGACAGGCTAGAGCCTAATTCACCCCTCCACTTT	CAIRQPPRDRLEPNSPLHF
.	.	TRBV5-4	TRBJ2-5	TGTGCCAGCAGCTGGGTGGGCGGAGAGACCCAGTACTTC	CASSWVGGETQYF